Below, 21 T cell receptor beta chains from the same sample are listed, as sequenced in a study of CD8+CD57+ T cells in acquired aplastic anemia. The study profiled TCR beta VDJ and CDR3 using genomic DNA as template. TCRdb analysed the reads with MiXCR anew, one entry per CDR3 protein. The table records approximately 160,000 distinct CDR3 sequences, roughly 48% of them present only once. The sequencing input was sorted CD4+, CD8+, or CD8+CD57+ T cells (not recorded which) from PBMCs. The receptors originated from a human donor in good health.

This clonotype has ten or more counts. CDR3: CASRGEAGVSIHEQYF. The CDR3 bases are TGTGCCAGCAGGGGAGAAGCGGGAGTCAGTATCCATGAGCAGTACTTC. This rearrangement joins TRBV12-3 or TRBV12-4 to TRBJ2-7, with 8 nucleotides matching TRBD2. The length of the CDR3 is 16 residues. The V segment lost 6 bases and the J segment 7 bases; nucleotides outside the gene matches: 17.

This clonotype was seen at least ten times. The chain has TRBV14 and TRBJ1-2; D gene unclear. The CDR3 runs to 12 residues. Trimming stripped 4 bases from V and 5 bases from J, with 8 bases between. Germline CDR1 and CDR2: SGHDN and FVKESK. The CDR3 loop reads CASSPDLYGYTF. CDR3 coding DNA: TGTGCCAGCAGCCCCGACTTATATGGCTACACCTTC.

This clonotype was found a few times. CDR3 loop: CASSLAGDETQYF. The CDR3, as DNA: TGTGCCAGCAGCTTAGCAGGGGACGAGACCCAGTACTTC. V and J are TRBV7-2 and TRBJ2-5; D possibly uses TRBD1 or TRBD2 (5 bases each). Germline CDR1 reads SGHTA; CDR2 reads FQGNSA. CDR3 length equals 13 residues. With 0 bases removed from V and 5 bases from J, the gap between germline ends came to 7 bases.

This clonotype turned up a few times. The V gene is TRBV4-1, the J gene TRBJ1-1; TRBD1 matches at 7 bases. The J segment lost 1 base and the V segment lost 2 bases, leaving 10 bases of the junction unmatched. The CDR3 has 17 amino acids. Germline CDR1 MGHRA, CDR2 YSYEKL. CDR3 residues: CASSQYNRGVGNTEAFF. DNA for the CDR3: TGCGCCAGCAGCCAATACAACAGGGGAGTGGGGAACACTGAAGCTTTCTTT.

This chain joins TRBV24-1 and TRBJ2-2; TRBD2 matches 8 bases. V shed 2 bases, J shed 4 bases, and the junction held 2 bases outside the gene matches. The CDR3 is made up of 15 amino acids. CDR1 is KGHDR and CDR2 is SFDVKD in the germline V gene. The CDR3: CATSDWAGGTGELFF. The CDR3 DNA is TGTGCCACCAGTGATTGGGCGGGAGGCACCGGGGAGCTGTTTTTT.

Many counts were recorded for this clonotype. The chain is built from TRBV20-1 and TRBJ2-2; D unclear. This CDR3 is built from 14 residues. V was clipped by 3 bases and J by 3 bases, with 11 bases between them. The germline V gene encodes CDR1 DFQATT and CDR2 SNEGSKA (reference sequence). Written as DNA, the CDR3 is TGCAGTGCTAGGGGCCCATACGACACCGGGGAGCTGTTTTTT. Translation: CSARGPYDTGELFF.

This chain uses TRBV7-9 with TRBJ2-7, with a possible D match to TRBD1 (5 bases). This CDR3 spans 15 amino acids. The germline V and J ends were trimmed by 2 bases and 1 base, with 12 bases remaining between them. Looked up from germline, CDR1 is SEHNR and CDR2 is FQNEAQ (reference sequence). This CDR3 reads CASSLIQGGSYEQYF. The CDR3, as DNA: TGTGCCAGCAGCTTAATCCAGGGCGGATCCTACGAGCAGTACTTC.

V and J are TRBV7-6 and TRBJ2-7, with 7 bases fitting TRBD2. The CDR3 sequence is 15 residues long. In germline, CDR1 is SGHVS, CDR2 FNYEAQ. J lost 0 bases, V lost 2 bases, and 4 bases had no gene match. Written as DNA, the CDR3 is TGTGCCAGCAGCTTACCCGCGGGGGTCTCCTACGAGCAGTACTTC. Its protein is CASSLPAGVSYEQYF.

On this clonotype itself: One end of the junction fails to match germline, which may point to a read error. CDR3 bases: TGTGCCAGCAGTTACTCGACGGACAGGGCGGTAGCCAAAAACATTCGGTACTTC. This codes for CASSYSTDRAVAKNIRYF. This chain joins TRBV6-2 or TRBV6-3 and TRBJ2-4; 8 bases map to TRBD1. The CDR3 has 18 residues. Looked up from germline, CDR1 is MNHEY and CDR2 is SVGEGT.

This clonotype was found many times. The CDR3 sequence: CASSMRTGELFF. CDR3 in DNA: TGTGCCAGTAGTATGCGTACCGGGGAGCTGTTTTTT. The J gene is TRBJ2-2, the V gene TRBV19; D gene unclear. V lost 3 bases and J lost 5, with 4 bases in between. CDR1 and CDR2 from the germline V gene are LNHDA and SQIVND (reference sequence). The CDR3 consists of 12 residues.

With respect to this clonotype: This may come from a read error, since a much larger clone is one base off. In this CDR3 the conserved last residue, phenylalanine or tryptophan, is missing, so a read error is likely. The genes are TRBV13 and TRBJ1-2, with a weak D call TRBD1 (5 bases). With 5 bases removed from V and 0 bases from J, the gap between germline ends came to 10 bases. This CDR3 has 14 residues. Germline CDR1 and CDR2: PRHDT and FYEKMQ (reference sequence). The CDR3 DNA reads TGTGCCAGCAGCCGGACATACTCTAACTATGGCTACACCCTC. It translates to CASSRTYSNYGYTL.

This clonotype was observed a handful of times. The CDR3 ends on some other residue instead of the conserved phenylalanine or tryptophan, so this is likely a read error. The chain links TRBV11-2 to TRBJ1-1, with D perhaps matching TRBD1 (6 bases). Trimming cost V 1 base and J 3 bases, with 15 bases left between them. This CDR3 region has 16 residues. Germline-derived CDR1 and CDR2 are SGHAT and FQNNGV. DNA for the CDR3: TGTGCCAGCAGCTTAGGATGGGGCAGGGGATACACTGAAGCTTTCCTT. Its translation: CASSLGWGRGYTEAFL.

This clonotype was seen repeatedly, ten times or more. This chain joins TRBV6-1 and TRBJ1-6; 7 bases align to TRBD1. The V gene end was trimmed by 5 bases and the J gene end by 9 bases; junction bases not matched to a gene: 13. CDR3 length equals 16 residues. Germline lookup yields CDR1 MNHNS and CDR2 SASEGT. The CDR3 nucleotides read TGTGCCAGCAGTATCTCCGGGACAGAGGGAGGTTCACCCCTCCACTTT. This gives the protein CASSISGTEGGSPLHF.

This clonotype was detected many times. This chain joins TRBV19 and TRBJ1-2; 10 nucleotides match TRBD1. From germline, CDR1 is LNHDA and CDR2 SQIVND (reference sequence). The CDR3 contains 13 residues. The V segment lost 5 bases and the J segment 9 bases; nucleotides outside the gene matches: 6. The CDR3 here is CASSLGTGESYTF. The DNA of the CDR3 is TGTGCCAGTAGTTTAGGGACAGGGGAGAGCTACACCTTC.

The V call is TRBV29-1, the J call TRBJ2-1; a weak D match, TRBD2 (6 bases). The germline V gene has CDR1 SQVTM and CDR2 ANQGSEA. This CDR3 has 13 amino acids. V dropped 2 bases and J dropped 1 base, with 6 bases sitting between them. CDR3 amino acids: CSVERESYNEQFF. In nucleotides, the CDR3 is TGCAGCGTTGAACGGGAGTCCTACAATGAGCAGTTCTTC.

The chain carries TRBV29-1 and TRBJ1-5; D uncertain. Germline assignment: CDR1 SQVTM and CDR2 ANQGSEA. With 4 bases removed from V and 0 bases from J, the gap between germline ends came to 10 bases. This CDR3 is 14 amino acids long. The CDR3: CSVATGYSNQPQHF. CDR3 sequence (DNA): TGCAGCGTTGCGACTGGGTATAGCAATCAGCCCCAGCATTTT.

This clonotype was observed a single time. The J gene is TRBJ2-5, the V gene TRBV10-3, with TRBD2 matching over 11 bases. V trimming: 5 bases; J trimming: 5 bases; junction bases outside the gene matches: 10. Germline V gene sequence: CDR1 ENHRY, CDR2 SYGVKD. The CDR3 contains 16 residues. The CDR3 loop reads CAISYWDSGGAETQYF. The CDR3 DNA follows: TGTGCCATCAGTTACTGGGATAGCGGGGGGGCGGAGACCCAGTACTTC.

The CDR3 DNA is TGTGCCACCAGCAGAGATCCCACAGGGGTGGATACGCAGTATTTT. Amino acid sequence: CATSRDPTGVDTQYF. This chain links TRBV15 with TRBJ2-3; TRBD1 matches 7 bases. V was clipped by 0 bases and J by 6 bases; unmatched bases: 6. CDR1 is LNHNV, CDR2 YYDKDF, per germline (reference sequence). This CDR3 is 15 amino acids long.

At least ten counts were recorded for this clonotype. This chain joins TRBV5-1 and TRBJ1-1; 8 bases map to TRBD1. Germline V lookup: CDR1 SGHRS, CDR2 YFSETQ. CDR3 length: 15 residues. The V segment lost 0 bases and the J segment 3 bases; nucleotides outside the gene matches: 4. The CDR3 reads CASSLGGTGYTEAFF. In DNA, the CDR3 is TGCGCCAGCAGCTTGGGGGGGACAGGTTACACTGAAGCTTTCTTT.

A single count supports this clonotype. This chain joins TRBV30 and TRBJ1-2; tentative D call: TRBD1 (5 bases). The V gene's germline CDR1 is GTSNPN and CDR2 SVGIG (reference sequence). The CDR3 is 13 residues long. The V gene lost 2 bases and the J gene lost 10 bases, with 17 bases spanning the gap. CDR3 region: CAWSRGWGDDYTF. DNA for the CDR3: TGTGCCTGGAGTAGGGGCTGGGGGGATGACTACACCTTC.

This clonotype has at least ten counts. The chain recombines TRBV25-1 with TRBJ2-3; 12 bases match TRBD1. Per the germline V gene, CDR1 is MGHDK and CDR2 is SYGVNS. The V gene end was trimmed by 9 bases and the J gene end by 9 bases; junction bases not matched to a gene: 16. This CDR3 has 16 amino acids. The CDR3 coding sequence is TGTGCCAGGACCCCCGGGGGACAGGGGGCGCGAATCACGCAGTATTTT. This codes for CARTPGGQGARITQYF. The entire variable domain, with the rest obtained from reference TRBV25-1 and TRBJ2-3, is as follows: EADIYQTPRYLVIGTGKKITLECSQTMGHDKMYWYQQDPGMELHLIHYSYGVNSTEKGDLSSESTVSRIRTEHFPLTLESARPSHTSQYLCARTPGGQGARITQYFGPGTRLTVL.